What follows are 4 T cell receptor beta chains derived from one specimen sequenced in a study of a mutant IDH1 vaccine in newly diagnosed glioma. TCRdb keeps only in-frame clones here, not all; method: immunoSEQ multiplex PCR. The data contain about 92,000 clones, about four fifths of them singletons. The time point here: baseline, week 1 (first vaccination visit). As for treatment: pre-vaccination baseline after standard-of-care therapy. The sequenced sample was PBMCs, obtained from a glioma patient treated with radiotherapy, temozolomide or both. These receptors all stem from a man in his forties with glioma.

This clone was observed a handful of times. The chain recombines TRBV7-2 with TRBJ1-5; D gene uncertain. The germline V gene encodes CDR1 SGHTA and CDR2 FQGNSA. The CDR3 is 17 amino acids. The V end lost 2 bases, the J end lost 4 bases, and 18 bases lay between the germline ends. DNA for the CDR3: TGTGCCAGCAGCTTAAACTCTGGAGCCAGACCGAATCAGCCCCAGCATTTT. Amino acids: CASSLNSGARPNQPQHF.

The V and J genes are TRBV7-6 and TRBJ2-7; D may be TRBD1 or TRBD2 (5 bases each). Germline CDR1 reads SGHVS; CDR2 reads FNYEAQ. Trimming stripped 0 bases from V and 4 bases from J, with 13 bases between. The CDR3 length is 15 residues. This CDR3 is CASSLAGGDGYEQYF. The CDR3 nucleotides read TGTGCCAGCAGCTTAGCTGGGGGAGACGGTTACGAGCAGTACTTC.

This clone was counted a single time. CDR3 nucleotide sequence: TGTGCCAGCAGTTCCGGGGGATTTCGGGGCTACACCTTC. Protein product: CASSSGGFRGYTF. V gene TRBV6-5 combines with J gene TRBJ1-2; maybe TRBD1 (5 bases). V lost 4 bases, J lost 8 bases, and 14 bases lay in between. This CDR3 is built from 13 residues. CDR1 is MNHEY, CDR2 SVGAGI, per germline.

The rearrangement joins TRBV11-1 to TRBJ2-3, with D uncertain. The V and J ends lost 5 bases and 2 bases respectively, with 11 bases between them. Germline-derived CDR1 and CDR2 are SGHAT and FQDESV (reference sequence). CDR3 length: 14 residues. CDR3 sequence: CASSTRRYTDTQYF. As DNA, the CDR3 is TGTGCCAGCAGCACAAGACGGTACACAGATACGCAGTATTTT.